Included here is one T cell receptor beta chain sequence, with context. The germline V and J ends were trimmed by 3 bases and 4 bases, with 12 bases remaining between them. The CDR3 consists of 14 residues. Germline V gene sequence: CDR1 SNHLY, CDR2 FYNNEI. The data were taken from a study of blood T cell repertoires in COVID-19. Study-level background: Acute and convalescent COVID-19 specimens originated in the United States, Italy and Spain. In each case, the material was cDNA or gDNA derived from T cells, B-cell-depleted T cells, or PBMCs.

Per the original data handling: Amplification from reference gene primers served as the basis for estimated nucleated cell counts. Produced via immunoSEQ multiplex PCR; TCRdb's table is partial and in-frame only. Clonal size and the V and J genes are those of that table, whereas D and trimming came from the DNA. The sample yields around 150,000 clones, 65% to 80% seen once. This clonotype was sampled from a man aged 55 to 70 with acute or convalescent COVID-19. This rearrangement joins TRBV2 to TRBJ1-2; TRBD1 is a possible D gene (6 bases). Specimen: peripheral blood. The CDR3 bases are TGTGCCAGCAGTGAGGACAGCCCAAGCTATGGCTACACCTTC. This gives the protein CASSEDSPSYGYTF.